This entry features one T cell receptor (beta chain) sequence. Antigen specificity is unknown. TCR cDNA was made by 5'RACE template switching, adding a universal primer site and UMIs. TCRdb reprocessed the 5' RACE reads via MiXCR and lists one record per CDR3 protein. The sample includes 500,000 to 700,000 distinct CDR3 sequences, 15% to 20% seen only once; the top ten take 14%. This CDR3 contains 14 residues. Germline loops: CDR1 SNHLY, CDR2 FYNNEI. This sample is part of a study of T cells after yellow fever vaccination. Whole-study findings and limits: Abundant bulk-derived clonotypes could contaminate FACS-sorted repertoires. Researchers noted that a small share of clonotypes showed up in both CD4 and CD8 compartments. The booster response re-showed most primary clones: 96% CD4, more than 70% CD8.

The chain links TRBV2 to TRBJ1-5, with D possibly TRBD1 on 5 matching bases. The material sequenced was PBMCs, taken 15 days after the yellow fever booster vaccination. This sequence was found in a man aged 25-40 years who received the YFV17D yellow fever vaccine. The CDR3 nucleotides read TGTACCATCTGCCCCGACAGAGGGAGTCAGCCCCAGCATTTT. It translates to CTICPDRGSQPQHF.